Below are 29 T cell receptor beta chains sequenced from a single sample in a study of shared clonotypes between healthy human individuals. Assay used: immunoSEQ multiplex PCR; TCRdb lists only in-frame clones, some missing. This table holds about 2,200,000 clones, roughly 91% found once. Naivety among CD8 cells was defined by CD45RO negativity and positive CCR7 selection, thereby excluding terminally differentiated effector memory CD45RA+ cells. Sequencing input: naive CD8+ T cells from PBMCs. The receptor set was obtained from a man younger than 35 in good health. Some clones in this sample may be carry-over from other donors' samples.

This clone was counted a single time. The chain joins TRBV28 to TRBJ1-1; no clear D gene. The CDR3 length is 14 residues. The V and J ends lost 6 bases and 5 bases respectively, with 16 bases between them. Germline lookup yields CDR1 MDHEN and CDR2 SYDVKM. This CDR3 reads CASRAASSGTEAFF. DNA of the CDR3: TGTGCCAGCAGGGCCGCGAGCAGTGGTACTGAAGCTTTCTTT.

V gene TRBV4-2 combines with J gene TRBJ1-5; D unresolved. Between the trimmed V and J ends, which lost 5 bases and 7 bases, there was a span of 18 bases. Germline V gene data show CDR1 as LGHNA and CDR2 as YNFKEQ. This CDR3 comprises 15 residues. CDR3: CASSLHRTDWQPQHF. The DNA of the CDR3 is TGTGCCAGCAGCTTACATAGGACGGATTGGCAGCCCCAGCATTTT.

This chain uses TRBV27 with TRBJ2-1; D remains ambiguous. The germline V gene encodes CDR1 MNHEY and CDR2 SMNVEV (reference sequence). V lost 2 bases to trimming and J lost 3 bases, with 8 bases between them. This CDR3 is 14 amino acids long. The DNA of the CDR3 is TGTGCCAGCAGTTTAGGGCCCCTCTACAATGAGCAGTTCTTC. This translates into CASSLGPLYNEQFF.

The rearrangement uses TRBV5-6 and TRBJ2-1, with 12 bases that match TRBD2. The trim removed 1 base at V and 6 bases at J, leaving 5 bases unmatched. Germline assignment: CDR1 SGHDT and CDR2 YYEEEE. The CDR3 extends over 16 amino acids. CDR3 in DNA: TGTGCCAGCAGCTTGCCCCTGGGACTAGCGGGCAATGAGCAGTTCTTC. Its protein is CASSLPLGLAGNEQFF.

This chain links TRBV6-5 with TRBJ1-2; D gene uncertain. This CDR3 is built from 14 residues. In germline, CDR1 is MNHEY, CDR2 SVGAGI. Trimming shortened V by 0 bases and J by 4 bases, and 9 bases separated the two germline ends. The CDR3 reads CASSYSGPSYGYTF. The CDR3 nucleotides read TGTGCCAGCAGTTACTCAGGTCCAAGCTATGGCTACACCTTC.

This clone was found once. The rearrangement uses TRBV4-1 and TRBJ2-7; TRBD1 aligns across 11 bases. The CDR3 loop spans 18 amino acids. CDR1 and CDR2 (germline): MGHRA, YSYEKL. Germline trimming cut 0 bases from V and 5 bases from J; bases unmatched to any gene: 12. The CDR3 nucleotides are TGCGCCAGCAGCCAAGATTACTCGGGGACAGGGGGAGTAGACGAGCAGTACTTC. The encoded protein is CASSQDYSGTGGVDEQYF.

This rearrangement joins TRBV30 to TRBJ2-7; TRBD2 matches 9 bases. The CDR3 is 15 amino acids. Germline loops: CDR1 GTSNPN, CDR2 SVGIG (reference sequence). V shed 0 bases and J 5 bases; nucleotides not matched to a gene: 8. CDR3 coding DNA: TGTGCCTGGAGTGTACTGTTAGCGGGAGAGGACGAGCAGTACTTC. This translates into CAWSVLLAGEDEQYF.

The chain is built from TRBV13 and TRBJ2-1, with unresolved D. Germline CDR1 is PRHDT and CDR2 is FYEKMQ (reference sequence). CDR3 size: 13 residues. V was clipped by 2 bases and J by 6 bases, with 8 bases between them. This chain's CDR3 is CASSLTPGNEQFF. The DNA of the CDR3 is TGTGCCAGCAGCTTAACCCCGGGCAATGAGCAGTTCTTC.

CDR3 DNA sequence: TGTGCCAGCAGTTTATTCAGGGGGAACACTGAAGCTTTCTTT. Protein sequence: CASSLFRGNTEAFF. V usage is TRBV5-5 and J usage is TRBJ1-1; possibly TRBD1 for D (6 bases). The CDR3 has 14 amino acids. Trimming took 5 bases from V and 1 from J, leaving 12 bases between them. CDR1 and CDR2 (germline): SGHKS, YYEKEE (reference sequence).

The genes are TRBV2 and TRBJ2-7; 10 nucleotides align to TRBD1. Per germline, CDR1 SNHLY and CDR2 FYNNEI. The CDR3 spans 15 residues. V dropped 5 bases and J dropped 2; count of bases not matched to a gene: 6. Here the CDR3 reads CASSLDRGRTYEQYF. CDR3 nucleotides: TGTGCCAGCAGTCTGGACAGGGGGAGGACCTACGAGCAGTACTTC.

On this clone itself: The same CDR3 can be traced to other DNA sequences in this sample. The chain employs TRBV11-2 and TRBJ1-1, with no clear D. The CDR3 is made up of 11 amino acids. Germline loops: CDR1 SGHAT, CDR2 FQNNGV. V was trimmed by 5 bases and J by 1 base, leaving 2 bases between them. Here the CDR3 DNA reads TGTGCCAGCAGCCCGAACACTGAAGCTTTCTTT. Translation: CASSPNTEAFF.

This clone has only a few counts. The chain's CDR3 is CASSVLRTGLGEQYF. The CDR3 DNA reads TGCGCCAGCAGTGTTTTGCGGACCGGACTGGGCGAGCAGTACTTC. V usage is TRBV10-1 and J usage is TRBJ2-7, with a tentative D call TRBD2 (5 bases). The ends were cut back, 4 bases at V and 6 bases at J, with 19 bases in the middle. Looked up from germline, CDR1 is WNHNN and CDR2 is SYGVQD (reference sequence). This CDR3 spans 15 amino acids.

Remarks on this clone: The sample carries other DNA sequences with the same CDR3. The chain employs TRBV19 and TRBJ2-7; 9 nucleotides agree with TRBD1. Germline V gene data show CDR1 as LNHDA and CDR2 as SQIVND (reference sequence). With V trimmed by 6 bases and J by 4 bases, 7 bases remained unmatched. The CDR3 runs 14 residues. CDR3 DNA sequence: TGTGCCAGTAGCCCGGGACAGGGCGCATACGAGCAGTACTTC. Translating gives CASSPGQGAYEQYF.

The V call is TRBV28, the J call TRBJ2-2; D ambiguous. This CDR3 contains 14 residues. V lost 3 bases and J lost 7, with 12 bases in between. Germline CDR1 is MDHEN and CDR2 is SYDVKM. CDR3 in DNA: TGTGCCAGCAGTTTTTGGGCTTTGGGCGGGGAGCTGTTTTTT. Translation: CASSFWALGGELFF.

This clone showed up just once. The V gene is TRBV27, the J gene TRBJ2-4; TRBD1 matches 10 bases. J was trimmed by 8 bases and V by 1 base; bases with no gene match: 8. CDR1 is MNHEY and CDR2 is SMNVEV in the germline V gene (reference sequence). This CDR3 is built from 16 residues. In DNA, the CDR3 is TGTGCCAGCAGTTTATTGGCGACAGGGGGCGCGGACATTCAGTACTTC. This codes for CASSLLATGGADIQYF.

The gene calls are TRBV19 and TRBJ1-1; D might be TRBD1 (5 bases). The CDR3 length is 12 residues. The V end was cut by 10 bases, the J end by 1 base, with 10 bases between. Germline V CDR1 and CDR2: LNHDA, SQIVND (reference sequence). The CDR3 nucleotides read TGTGCCACTAGGGGAGGGAACACTGAAGCTTTCTTT. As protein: CATRGGNTEAFF.

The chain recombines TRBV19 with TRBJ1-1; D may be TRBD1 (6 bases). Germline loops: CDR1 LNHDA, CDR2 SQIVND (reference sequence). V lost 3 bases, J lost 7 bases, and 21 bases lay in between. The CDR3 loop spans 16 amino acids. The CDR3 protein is CASSMGGAALLGEAFF. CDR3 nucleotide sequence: TGTGCCAGTAGTATGGGGGGGGCGGCCCTCCTCGGTGAAGCTTTCTTT.

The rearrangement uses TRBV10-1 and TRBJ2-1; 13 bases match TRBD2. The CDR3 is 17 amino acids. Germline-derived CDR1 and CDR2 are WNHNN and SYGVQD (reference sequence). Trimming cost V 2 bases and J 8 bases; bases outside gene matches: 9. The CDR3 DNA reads TGCGCCAGCAGTGAGGGACTAGCGGGAGCCGGGGGTTATGAGCAGTTCTTC. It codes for CASSEGLAGAGGYEQFF.

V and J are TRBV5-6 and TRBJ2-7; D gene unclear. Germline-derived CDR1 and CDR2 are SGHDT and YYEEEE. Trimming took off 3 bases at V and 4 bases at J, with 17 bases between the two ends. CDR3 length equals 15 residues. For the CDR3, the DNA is TGTGCCAGCAGCTCTCTGGCGTACTGGCAATACGAGCAGTACTTC. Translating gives CASSSLAYWQYEQYF.

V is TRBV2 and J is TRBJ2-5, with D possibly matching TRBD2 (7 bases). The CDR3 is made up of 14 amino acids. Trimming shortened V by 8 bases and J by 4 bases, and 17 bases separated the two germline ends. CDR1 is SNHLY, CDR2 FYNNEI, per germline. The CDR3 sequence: CASFSGEGLETQYF. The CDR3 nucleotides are TGTGCCAGCTTTTCAGGGGAGGGGTTAGAGACCCAGTACTTC.

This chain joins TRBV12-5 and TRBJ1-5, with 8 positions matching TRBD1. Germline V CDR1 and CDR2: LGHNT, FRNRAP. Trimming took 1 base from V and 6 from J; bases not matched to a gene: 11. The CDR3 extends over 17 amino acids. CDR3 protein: CASGLGLPGQESQPQHF. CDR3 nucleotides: TGTGCTAGTGGTTTGGGGCTTCCGGGACAGGAATCTCAGCCCCAGCATTTT.

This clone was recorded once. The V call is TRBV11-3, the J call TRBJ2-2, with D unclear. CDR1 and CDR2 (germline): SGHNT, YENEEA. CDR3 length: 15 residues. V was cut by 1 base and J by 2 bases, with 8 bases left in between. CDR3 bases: TGTGCCAGCAGCTTAGGTCCCTTCAACACCGGGGAGCTGTTTTTT. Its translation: CASSLGPFNTGELFF.

CDR3 loop: CASSEALGQFYEQYF. The CDR3 bases are TGTGCCAGCAGTGAAGCGCTTGGGCAGTTCTACGAGCAGTACTTC. The chain is built from TRBV2 and TRBJ2-7; no firm D call. Per the germline V gene, CDR1 is SNHLY and CDR2 is FYNNEI. CDR3 size: 15 residues. V lost 0 bases, J lost 3 bases, and 12 bases lay in between.

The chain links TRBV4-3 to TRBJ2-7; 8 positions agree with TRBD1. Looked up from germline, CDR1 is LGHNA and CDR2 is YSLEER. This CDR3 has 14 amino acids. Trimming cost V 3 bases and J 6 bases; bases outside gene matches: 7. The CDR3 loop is CASSHDPTGVEQYF. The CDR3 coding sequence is TGCGCCAGCAGCCATGATCCGACAGGGGTCGAGCAGTACTTC.

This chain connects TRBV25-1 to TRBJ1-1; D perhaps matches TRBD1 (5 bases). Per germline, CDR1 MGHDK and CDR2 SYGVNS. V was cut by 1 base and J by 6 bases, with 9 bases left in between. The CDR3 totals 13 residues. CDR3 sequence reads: CASSELGGAEAFF. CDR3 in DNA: TGTGCCAGCAGTGAATTGGGGGGAGCTGAAGCTTTCTTT. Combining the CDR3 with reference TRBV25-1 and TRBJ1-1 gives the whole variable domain EADIYQTPRYLVIGTGKKITLECSQTMGHDKMYWYQQDPGMELHLIHYSYGVNSTEKGDLSSESTVSRIRTEHFPLTLESARPSHTSQYLCASSELGGAEAFFGQGTRLTVV.

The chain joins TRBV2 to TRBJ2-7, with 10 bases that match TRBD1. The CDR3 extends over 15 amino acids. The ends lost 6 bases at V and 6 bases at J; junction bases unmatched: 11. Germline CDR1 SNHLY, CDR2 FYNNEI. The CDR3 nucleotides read TGTGCCAGCAGCGACCCGGGACAGGGGACCCCCGAGCAGTACTTC. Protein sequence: CASSDPGQGTPEQYF.

CDR3 in amino acids: CASSPHWTGTDYNEQFF. The CDR3 DNA reads TGTGCCAGCAGTCCGCACTGGACGGGGACGGATTACAATGAGCAGTTCTTC. The chain couples TRBV28 to TRBJ2-1, with D perhaps given as TRBD1 or TRBD2 (5 bases each). This CDR3 comprises 17 residues. CDR1 and CDR2 from the germline V gene are MDHEN and SYDVKM. The V end lost 5 bases, the J end lost 4 bases, and 21 bases lay between the germline ends.

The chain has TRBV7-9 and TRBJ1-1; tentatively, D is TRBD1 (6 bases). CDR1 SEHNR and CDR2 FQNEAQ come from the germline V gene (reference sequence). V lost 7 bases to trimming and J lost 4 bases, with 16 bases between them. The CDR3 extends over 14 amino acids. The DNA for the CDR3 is TGTGCCAGCACGGGGGGGGCGAGTAGCACTGAAGCTTTCTTT. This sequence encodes CASTGGASSTEAFF.

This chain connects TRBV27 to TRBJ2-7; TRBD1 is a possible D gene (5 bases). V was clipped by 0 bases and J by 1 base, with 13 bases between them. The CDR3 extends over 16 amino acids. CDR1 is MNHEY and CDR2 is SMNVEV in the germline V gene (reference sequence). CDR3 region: CASSLSPAGISYEQYF. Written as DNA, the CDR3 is TGTGCCAGCAGTTTATCGCCGGCAGGGATATCCTACGAGCAGTACTTC.